In its sample, the clone carrying this T cell receptor (beta chain) was seen many times. Because the library targeted alpha chains, this beta chain is an off-target read whose size means little. TCRdb analysed the 5' RACE reads with MiXCR anew, one entry per CDR3 protein. Of under 10,000 distinct CDR3 sequences in the sample, around 4.6% were seen once. This record comes from a study of spatial heterogeneity in lung cancer. Time point given: sample taken at primary tumor resection. Material for sequencing was whole RNA from tumor, nontumor lung or frozen PBMC, left unsorted. The CDR3 sequence is 14 residues long. Per germline, CDR1 KGHSH and CDR2 LQKENI. The V end was cut by 2 bases, the J end by 8 bases, with 12 bases between.

The V and J genes are TRBV18 and TRBJ2-2; maybe TRBD1 (5 bases). The sequencing used PBMCs, collected at surgery. The source is a male donor with early-stage non-small cell lung cancer. CDR3 DNA: TGTGCCAGCTCACCAAGGGGCCCGGCAGGGGAGCTGTTTTTT. It specifies CASSPRGPAGELFF.